This is a list of T cell receptor beta chains from one sample in a study of T cell responses to AZD1222 COVID-19 vaccine. TCRdb's table, derived via immunoSEQ multiplex PCR, lists solely in-frame clones and lacks some. Found here are around 150,000 clones, approximately 91% of them singletons; the top ten hold less than 2%. The sequenced sample was peripheral blood, obtained 28 days after the second AZD1222 dose. Receptors originate from an adult who received the AZD1222 COVID-19 vaccine. Each CDR3 is given with its conserved first and last residue. The D gene is left open where the match is weak. Not every row has a clone size; where given, it reads once, few, many or a size class.

j_call: TRBJ2-6; clone_size: NA; v_call: TRBV19; d_call: NA; cdr3_nt: TGTGCCAGTAGTATTGGGCACTCTGGGGCCAACGTCCTGACTTTC; cdr3_aa: CASSIGHSGANVLTF
j_call: TRBJ2-3; clone_size: NA; v_call: TRBV2; d_call: NA; cdr3_nt: TGTGCCAGCAGTCCGGGGCAGGGACGCACAGATACGCAGTATTTT; cdr3_aa: CASSPGQGRTDTQYF
j_call: TRBJ1-2; clone_size: many; v_call: TRBV6-5; d_call: TRBD1; cdr3_nt: TGTGCCAGCAGTTACTCCGCAGGGGGCGCGGACTATGGCTACACCTTC; cdr3_aa: CASSYSAGGADYGYTF
j_call: TRBJ2-7; clone_size: once; v_call: TRBV30; d_call: NA; cdr3_nt: TGTGCCTGGAGTGTACTAGGGCCCGTGGGGCAGTACTTC; cdr3_aa: CAWSVLGPVGQYF
j_call: TRBJ2-1; clone_size: NA; v_call: TRBV27; d_call: NA; cdr3_nt: TGTGCCAGCAGCCTGAGGGGCAATGAGCAGTTCTTC; cdr3_aa: CASSLRGNEQFF
j_call: TRBJ2-4; clone_size: NA; v_call: TRBV7-2; d_call: NA; cdr3_nt: TGTGCCAGCAGCTTAGAGGGTTCCAAAAACATTCAGTACTTC; cdr3_aa: CASSLEGSKNIQYF
j_call: TRBJ2-3; clone_size: few; v_call: TRBV4-2; d_call: TRBD2; cdr3_nt: TGTGCCAGCAGCCAAGAATGGCGGGAGGACACAGATACGCAGTATTTT; cdr3_aa: CASSQEWREDTDTQYF
j_call: TRBJ1-2; clone_size: NA; v_call: TRBV20-1; d_call: NA; cdr3_nt: TGCAGTGCTAGTGGGAAGACCCCCCTTGGCTATGGCTACACCTTC; cdr3_aa: CSASGKTPLGYGYTF
j_call: TRBJ1-2; clone_size: NA; v_call: TRBV6-5; d_call: NA; cdr3_nt: TGTGCCAGCAGTTACTCCCGGACAACGTATGGCTACACCTTC; cdr3_aa: CASSYSRTTYGYTF
j_call: TRBJ1-2; clone_size: NA; v_call: TRBV27; d_call: NA; cdr3_nt: TGTGCCAGCAGTTTCTGGGGGAGGGGCTACACCTTC; cdr3_aa: CASSFWGRGYTF
j_call: TRBJ1-2; clone_size: NA; v_call: TRBV2; d_call: NA; cdr3_nt: TGTGCCAGCTCGGGTTATGCCGACTACACCTTC; cdr3_aa: CASSGYADYTF
j_call: TRBJ1-1; clone_size: NA; v_call: TRBV5-5; d_call: NA; cdr3_nt: TGTGCCAGCAGCTTGGCTGGGAAGGGGGCTGAAGCTTTCTTT; cdr3_aa: CASSLAGKGAEAFF
j_call: TRBJ1-1; clone_size: NA; v_call: TRBV6-5; d_call: NA; cdr3_nt: TGTGCCAGCCTCCTGTACGGGAGTAACACTGAAGCTTTCTTT; cdr3_aa: CASLLYGSNTEAFF
j_call: TRBJ2-3; clone_size: NA; v_call: TRBV29-1; d_call: TRBD2; cdr3_nt: TGCAGCGTTGGAGTAGCGGGAGGGTTCACAGATACGCAGTATTTT; cdr3_aa: CSVGVAGGFTDTQYF
j_call: TRBJ2-5; clone_size: NA; v_call: TRBV6-2/TRBV6-3; d_call: TRBD1; cdr3_nt: TGTGCCAGCAGTTACTCACGAGGGACAGGGACCCAGTACTTC; cdr3_aa: CASSYSRGTGTQYF
j_call: TRBJ1-2; clone_size: NA; v_call: TRBV6-5; d_call: TRBD1; cdr3_nt: TGTGCCAGCAGGAAGACAGGGGGCTATGGCTACACCTTC; cdr3_aa: CASRKTGGYGYTF
j_call: TRBJ1-1; clone_size: NA; v_call: TRBV5-1; d_call: NA; cdr3_nt: TGCGCCAGCAGCCTCCAGGCACGTACGGACACTGAAGCTTTCTTT; cdr3_aa: CASSLQARTDTEAFF
j_call: TRBJ1-6; clone_size: once; v_call: TRBV7-9; d_call: NA; cdr3_nt: TGTGCCAGCAGCCTCACCTTAGGGGTATCCTATAATTCACCCCTCCACTTT; cdr3_aa: CASSLTLGVSYNSPLHF
j_call: TRBJ1-1; clone_size: NA; v_call: TRBV7-3; d_call: TRBD1; cdr3_nt: TGTGCCAGCAGCCGACAGGGTGGAGTAAAAGAAACTGAAGCTTTCTTT; cdr3_aa: CASSRQGGVKETEAFF
j_call: TRBJ1-5; clone_size: NA; v_call: TRBV18; d_call: TRBD1; cdr3_nt: TGTGCCAGCTCACGACAGGGAGAGGGTCAGCCCCAGCATTTT; cdr3_aa: CASSRQGEGQPQHF
j_call: TRBJ1-2; clone_size: NA; v_call: TRBV5-6; d_call: NA; cdr3_nt: TGTGCCAGCACCCAAGGAAGTGGGCTATACACCTTTAACTATGGCTACACCTTC; cdr3_aa: CASTQGSGLYTFNYGYTF
j_call: TRBJ2-5; clone_size: once; v_call: TRBV18; d_call: TRBD1; cdr3_nt: TGTGCCAGCTCACTAGCAGGGGGCCTCCAAGAGACCCAGTACTTC; cdr3_aa: CASSLAGGLQETQYF
j_call: TRBJ2-1; clone_size: NA; v_call: TRBV19; d_call: NA; cdr3_nt: TGTGCCAGTAGTGCAGCGGCTAGCTCCTACAATGAGCAGTTCTTC; cdr3_aa: CASSAAASSYNEQFF
j_call: TRBJ1-6; clone_size: NA; v_call: TRBV3-1/TRBV3-2; d_call: TRBD1; cdr3_nt: TGTGCCAGCAGCCGCGGACAGGTGAATTCACCCCTCCACTTT; cdr3_aa: CASSRGQVNSPLHF
j_call: TRBJ2-2; clone_size: NA; v_call: TRBV9; d_call: NA; cdr3_nt: TGTGCCAGCAGCGTAGAGGCGCGTACGAACACCGGGGAGCTGTTTTTT; cdr3_aa: CASSVEARTNTGELFF
j_call: TRBJ1-1; clone_size: NA; v_call: TRBV7-9; d_call: NA; cdr3_nt: TGTGCCAGCAGCTTAACCATGGGGGGTACTGAAGCTTTCTTT; cdr3_aa: CASSLTMGGTEAFF
j_call: TRBJ2-3; clone_size: NA; v_call: TRBV7-3; d_call: TRBD2; cdr3_nt: TGTGCCAGCAGCTTTTTAGCGGGAACAGATACGCAGTATTTT; cdr3_aa: CASSFLAGTDTQYF
j_call: TRBJ2-7; clone_size: NA; v_call: TRBV7-3; d_call: NA; cdr3_nt: TGTGCCAGCAGCTTGACAGGGGAGGGCGAGCAGTACTTC; cdr3_aa: CASSLTGEGEQYF
j_call: TRBJ2-3; clone_size: NA; v_call: TRBV4-2; d_call: NA; cdr3_nt: TGTGCCAGCAGCCACCCGGAGGGCACAGATACGCAGTATTTT; cdr3_aa: CASSHPEGTDTQYF
j_call: TRBJ2-3; clone_size: NA; v_call: TRBV19; d_call: NA; cdr3_nt: TGTGCCAGTAGTATTGGTGGGAGAGGCCCAGATACGCAGTATTTT; cdr3_aa: CASSIGGRGPDTQYF
j_call: TRBJ1-6; clone_size: few; v_call: TRBV6-4; d_call: NA; cdr3_nt: TGTGCCAGCAGCCCGTCGGAAAACTCACCCCTCCACTTT; cdr3_aa: CASSPSENSPLHF
j_call: TRBJ1-2; clone_size: NA; v_call: TRBV3-1/TRBV3-2; d_call: NA; cdr3_nt: TGTGCCAGCAGCCAGGTGGGGGGAGGCTACACCTTC; cdr3_aa: CASSQVGGGYTF
j_call: TRBJ1-2; clone_size: NA; v_call: TRBV7-9; d_call: TRBD1; cdr3_nt: TGTGCCAGCCGGACCGGGACAGGGGTTGGGGGCTACACCTTC; cdr3_aa: CASRTGTGVGGYTF
j_call: TRBJ2-6; clone_size: NA; v_call: TRBV18; d_call: NA; cdr3_nt: TGTGCCAGCTCAAGAGGGGGGGGGCCAGGGGCCAACGTCCTGACTTTC; cdr3_aa: CASSRGGGPGANVLTF
j_call: TRBJ2-3; clone_size: NA; v_call: TRBV6-5; d_call: NA; cdr3_nt: TGTGCCAGCAGTACCCGAAGGGGGGGCACAGATACGCAGTATTTT; cdr3_aa: CASSTRRGGTDTQYF
j_call: TRBJ2-1; clone_size: NA; v_call: TRBV5-1; d_call: NA; cdr3_nt: TGCGCCAGCAGCTTGGCCGGCAATGAGCAGTTCTTC; cdr3_aa: CASSLAGNEQFF
j_call: TRBJ2-1; clone_size: NA; v_call: TRBV27; d_call: NA; cdr3_nt: TGTGCCAGCAGTTTATGGGGTGCATCCAATGAGCAGTTCTTC; cdr3_aa: CASSLWGASNEQFF
j_call: TRBJ1-2; clone_size: NA; v_call: TRBV30; d_call: TRBD1; cdr3_nt: TGTGCCTGGAGTGGAAATAACAGGGGATATGGCTACACCTTC; cdr3_aa: CAWSGNNRGYGYTF
j_call: TRBJ2-7; clone_size: few; v_call: TRBV7-9; d_call: NA; cdr3_nt: TGTGCCAGCAGCTTGGCAGGGGTACAGCAGTACTTC; cdr3_aa: CASSLAGVQQYF
j_call: TRBJ1-1; clone_size: NA; v_call: TRBV6-5; d_call: TRBD1; cdr3_nt: TGTGCCAGCAGTACCGGGACAGTGGCTGAAGCTTTCTTT; cdr3_aa: CASSTGTVAEAFF
j_call: TRBJ1-4; clone_size: NA; v_call: TRBV28; d_call: NA; cdr3_nt: TGTGCCAGCAGTTTGGGTTCCTTTCAGGGAGCACCTAATGAAAAACTGTTTTTT; cdr3_aa: CASSLGSFQGAPNEKLFF
j_call: TRBJ1-4; clone_size: NA; v_call: TRBV4-2; d_call: NA; cdr3_nt: TGTGCCAGCAGCCAAGGTGAGGGGTCAAGGCAGAATGAAAAACTGTTTTTT; cdr3_aa: CASSQGEGSRQNEKLFF
j_call: TRBJ2-7; clone_size: NA; v_call: TRBV7-2; d_call: NA; cdr3_nt: TGTGCCAGCAGCTTACAGTTGCGGGGCGAGCAGTACTTC; cdr3_aa: CASSLQLRGEQYF
j_call: TRBJ1-6; clone_size: NA; v_call: TRBV25-1; d_call: NA; cdr3_nt: TGTGCCAGCAGTGAATACCGGAATTCACCCCTCCACTTT; cdr3_aa: CASSEYRNSPLHF
j_call: TRBJ1-2; clone_size: NA; v_call: TRBV15; d_call: NA; cdr3_nt: TGTGCCACCAGCAGGGACAGCTATGGCTACACCTTC; cdr3_aa: CATSRDSYGYTF
j_call: TRBJ1-1; clone_size: NA; v_call: TRBV5-5; d_call: NA; cdr3_nt: TGTGCCAGCAGCCAAATGTACAGCTTTGAAGCTTTCTTT; cdr3_aa: CASSQMYSFEAFF
j_call: TRBJ1-2; clone_size: NA; v_call: TRBV5-4; d_call: TRBD1; cdr3_nt: TGTGCCAGCAGCCCTACCGGGACAGTTTCCTATGGCTACACCTTC; cdr3_aa: CASSPTGTVSYGYTF
j_call: TRBJ1-6; clone_size: NA; v_call: TRBV7-8; d_call: NA; cdr3_nt: TGTGCCAGCAGCTTTAGTGGGGTGTCCTATAATTCACCCCTCCACTTT; cdr3_aa: CASSFSGVSYNSPLHF
j_call: TRBJ2-1; clone_size: NA; v_call: TRBV5-4; d_call: NA; cdr3_nt: TGTGCCAGCAGTAGAGCGAACAATGAGCAGTTCTTC; cdr3_aa: CASSRANNEQFF